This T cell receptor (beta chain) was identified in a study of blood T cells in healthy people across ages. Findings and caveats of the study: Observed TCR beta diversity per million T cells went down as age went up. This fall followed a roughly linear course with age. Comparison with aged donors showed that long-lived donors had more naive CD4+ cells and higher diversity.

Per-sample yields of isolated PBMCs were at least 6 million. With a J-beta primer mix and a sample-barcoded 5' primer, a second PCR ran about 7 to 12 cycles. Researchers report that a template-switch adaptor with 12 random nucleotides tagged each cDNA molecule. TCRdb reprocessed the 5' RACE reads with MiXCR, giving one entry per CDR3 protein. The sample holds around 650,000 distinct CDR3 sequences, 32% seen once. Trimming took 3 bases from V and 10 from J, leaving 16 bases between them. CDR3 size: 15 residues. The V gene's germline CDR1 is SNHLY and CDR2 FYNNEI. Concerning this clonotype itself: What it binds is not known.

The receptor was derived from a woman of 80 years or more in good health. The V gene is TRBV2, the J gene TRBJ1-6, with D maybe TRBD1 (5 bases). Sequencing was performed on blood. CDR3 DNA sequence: TGTGCCAGCAGTGATTACTCTTCAGGGAAATCACCCCTCCACTTT. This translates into CASSDYSSGKSPLHF.